This TCR beta chain was sequenced during a study of cytotoxic CD8 clonotypes in ibrutinib-treated CLL. Overall study context: Complete response was seen in 2 patients and partial in approximately 24; roughly twelve progressed and around 14 stayed remitted after a median around 68 months.

Produced via immunoSEQ multiplex PCR; TCRdb's table is partial and in-frame only. Of about 310,000 clones in the sample, about 80% are singletons; the top ten hold 6.7%. Trimming at V came to 5 bases and at J to 3 bases, leaving 3 bases not matched to a gene. The CDR3 contains 16 residues. The germline V gene encodes CDR1 SGHNT and CDR2 YENEEA. Sequencing used PBMCs, obtained before ibrutinib treatment. The TCR sequence derives from a human donor with chronic lymphocytic leukemia. The rearrangement uses TRBV11-3 and TRBJ2-1; 14 positions match TRBD2. CDR3 nucleotide sequence: TGTGCCAGCAGCCCTGGGACTAGCGGGAGCTACAATGAGCAGTTCTTC. The encoded protein is CASSPGTSGSYNEQFF. Full variable domain (rest looked up from reference TRBV11-3 and TRBJ2-1): EAGVVQSPRYKIIEKKQPVAFWCNPISGHNTLYWYLQNLGQGPELLIRYENEEAVDDSQLPKDRFSAERLKGVDSTLKIQPAELGDSAVYLCASSPGTSGSYNEQFFGPGTRLTVL.